This TCR beta chain is drawn from a study of cytomegalovirus exposure and HLA in healthy donors. Trimming removed 7 bases from V and 4 bases from J, with 8 bases in between. The CDR3 consists of 11 residues. CDR1 and CDR2 from the germline V gene are MGHDK and SYGVNS. Turning to this clone: The target antigen is unknown.

PCR amplification relied on 60 Vbeta primers (plus 13 Jbeta primers). Only in-frame clones appear in the TCRdb table, and some are missing; sequencing was by immunoSEQ multiplex PCR. In the table there are 150,000 to 200,000 clones, around 78% of which are singletons. General study findings and limits: Later, an analysis showed that TCR beta chains associated with HLA were more clonally expanded than others that were equally common. Cytomegalovirus association was listed for about 170 TCR beta chains.

The gene calls are TRBV25-1 and TRBJ2-7, with D tentatively TRBD2 (5 bases). The sequencing input was PBMCs. The TCR sequence derives from a man aged 18 to 29 in good health and CMV-seronegative. CDR3 coding DNA: TGTGCCAGCAAAGGGAGTTACGAGCAGTACTTC. It yields the protein CASKGSYEQYF.